The present entry profiles one T cell receptor (beta chain) with its context. What it binds is not known. Study-level results: In terms of TCR gene usage, tumor memory CD4+ T cells clustered together with blood and lymph node memory CD4+ cells, as well as with lymph node naive CD4+ cells. Larger-cohort validation covered only one TCR beta V-J rearrangement.

After constant-region reverse-primer amplification, full-length variable regions underwent semi-nested PCR with Nested Universal Primer A. TCRdb itself ran the 5' RACE reads through MiXCR, one entry per CDR3 protein. The sample comprises around 44,000 distinct CDR3 sequences, 25% to 35% of which are singletons, and approximately 4.1% rests with the top ten. The CDR3 covers 17 residues. The ends lost 1 base at V and 1 base at J; junction bases unmatched: 7. Germline loops: CDR1 LNHNV, CDR2 YYDKDF (reference sequence). The sequence derives from a female donor with breast cancer. The V call is TRBV15, the J call TRBJ1-5; 7 nucleotides agree with TRBD1. The specimen sequenced was tumor-infiltrating memory CD4+ T cells sorted from the breast tumor. Subset defined: memory CD4+ T cells, CD4+CD45RO+CD25-. As DNA, the CDR3 is TGTGCCACCAGCAGAGTGACGTTGGGACAGAGCAATCAGCCCCAGCATTTT. Its translation: CATSRVTLGQSNQPQHF.